Only a few counts were recorded for the clone carrying this TCR beta chain. No antigen is known for it. A much more abundant neighbour one base away suggests this may be a read error. A modified ARM-PCR protocol with three rounds of nested PCR amplified TCRbeta. TCRdb used MiXCR to reprocess the multiplex PCR reads, holding one entry per CDR3 protein. Of 90,000 to 100,000 distinct CDR3 sequences in the sample, roughly 80% were seen once. The data were obtained in a study of tumor and adjacent non-tumor tissue in lung cancer. Study-wide context: Patients were aged roughly 30 to 76, ten or so men and 5 women, stage I to III.

Points from the study as a whole: TCR diversity was significantly greater in tumor than normal lung tissue. Tumor repertoires had a smaller top 100 clone share than normal lung.

Germline lookup yields CDR1 MNHNS and CDR2 SASEGT. The CDR3 spans 16 residues. The template was RNA from unsorted bulk tissue. Distant lung tissue was collected more than 3 cm away from the tumor edge. The specimen sequenced was distant non-tumor lung tissue. The sequence came from a man in his sixties with small cell lung cancer. This chain links TRBV6-1 with TRBJ2-1; 8 bases line up with TRBD2. The CDR3 region has the DNA TGTGCCAGCGGCGGGGGGTCGGGAGGTCCGAACAATGAGCAGTTATTC. It yields the protein CASGGGSGGPNNEQLF.